This TCR beta chain is from a study of blood T cell repertoires in COVID-19. Across the whole study: Whether acute or convalescent, the COVID-19 samples came from the United States, Italy and Spain. PBMCs, B-cell-depleted T cells, or T cells were the source of the cDNA or gDNA that made up the material.

In germline, CDR1 is KGHSH, CDR2 LQKENI. The CDR3 length is 15 residues. The V gene lost 3 bases and the J gene lost 2 bases, with 13 bases spanning the gap. In the original processing: Estimation of nucleated cell counts relied on the amplification of reference gene primers. The protocol was immunoSEQ multiplex PCR, while the TCRdb copy is restricted to in-frame clones and leaves out a portion. V and J calls and clone size come straight from that table; D and trimming were deduced from the DNA. Here the sample spans more than 60,000 clones, approximately 92% being singletons. The chain has TRBV18 and TRBJ1-1; D remains unclear. Sequencing used peripheral blood. The sequence came from a woman in her forties or fifties with active COVID-19. CDR3 in amino acids: CASSPAGRLNTEAFF. The CDR3, as DNA: TGTGCCAGCTCACCGGCGGGGAGACTCAACACTGAAGCTTTCTTT.